This T cell receptor (beta chain) appears in the sequencing data of a study of cytomegalovirus exposure and HLA in healthy donors. As for this clone: Its antigen is unknown.

The V and J ends lost 0 bases and 9 bases, in that order; junction bases with no gene match: 10. The germline gives CDR1 SGDLS, CDR2 YYNGEE. This CDR3 region has 16 residues. The study, taken as a whole, reports: Among CMV-associated TCR beta chains, most appeared HLA-restricted in a later analysis. One cluster of highly shared sequence variants probably arose as a sequencing artifact.

13 Jbeta primers and 60 Vbeta primers were used for the PCR. Original methodology: Approximately 83 million unique TCR beta chains, 8.5 million to 14 million shared, were counted in a later analysis. The assay was immunoSEQ multiplex PCR, and TCRdb's table has in-frame clones only and misses some. V and J calls and clone size follow that table, whereas D and trimming were derived from the DNA. The repertoire has some 110,000 clones, roughly two thirds of them found once; the top ten carry roughly 2.8%. Sequencing was performed on PBMCs. V gene TRBV9 combines with J gene TRBJ2-1, with 9 nucleotides matching TRBD2. The sequence derives from a female donor in good health and CMV-seronegative. CDR3 loop: CASSVGPSGTPGEQFF. The CDR3 DNA sequence: TGTGCCAGCAGCGTAGGGCCTAGCGGGACCCCAGGTGAGCAGTTCTTC.